Included here is one T cell receptor beta chain sequence, with context. This specimen belongs to a study of cytomegalovirus exposure and HLA in healthy donors. Germline CDR1 and CDR2: SGHRS and YFSETQ. CDR3 length: 16 residues. V lost 2 bases, J lost 3 bases, and 16 bases lay in between. Amplification used 60 Vbeta primers and 13 Jbeta primers. Profiling relied on immunoSEQ multiplex PCR, and the TCRdb table lists in-frame clones only, not all of them. The sample's table shows tens of thousands of clones. This TCR derives from a woman aged 30 to 39 in good health and CMV-seropositive. The sample comprised PBMCs. The chain recombines TRBV5-1 with TRBJ2-3, with D perhaps matching TRBD1 (5 bases). The chain's CDR3 is CASSFWEQKGTDTQYF. CDR3 bases: TGCGCCAGCAGCTTTTGGGAACAGAAGGGGACAGATACGCAGTATTTT.